Listed here are 5 T cell receptor beta chains from one sample, sequenced in a study of beta chain features in type 1 diabetes. Findings of the study overall: Moderate yet significant TCRB CDR3 shortening was seen in Type 1 diabetes patients in all four CD4+ subsets.

These TCRs' antigens remain unknown. The isolated RNA, all of it, was reverse transcribed, so expressed TCRB transcripts were what got sequenced. Only in-frame clones appear in the TCRdb table, and some are missing; sequencing was by immunoSEQ multiplex PCR. The table includes about 170,000 clones, about 8% detected once. The material sequenced was central memory CD4+ T cells from blood. Source of these receptors: a woman between 35 and 50 years old with type 1 diabetes.

J is TRBJ2-5 and V is TRBV7-9; D perhaps matches TRBD1 (5 bases). Germline loops: CDR1 SEHNR, CDR2 FQNEAQ (reference sequence). The ends were cut back, 2 bases at V and 4 bases at J, with 17 bases in the middle. This CDR3 comprises 16 residues. The DNA of the CDR3 is TGTGCCAGCAGCTTAAATCTGGGGCCCCAAGCAGAGACCCAGTACTTC. This translates into CASSLNLGPQAETQYF.

This rearrangement joins TRBV18 to TRBJ2-5; weak D call: TRBD2 (5 bases). This CDR3 contains 12 residues. Trimming took 3 bases from V and 5 from J, leaving 7 bases between them. Germline V lookup: CDR1 KGHSH, CDR2 LQKENI. Here the CDR3 DNA reads TGTGCCAGCTCACCCTCGGGGGAGACCCAGTACTTC. Translating gives CASSPSGETQYF. Variable domain in full (rest from reference TRBV18 and TRBJ2-5): NAGVMQNPRHLVRRRGQEARLRCSPMKGHSHVYWYRQLPEEGLKFMVYLQKENIIDESGMPKERFSAEFPKEGPSILRIQQVVRGDSAAYFCASSPSGETQYFGPGTRLLVL.

V is TRBV2 and J is TRBJ2-7; TRBD1 agrees at 7 bases. The V gene end was trimmed by 5 bases and the J gene end by 6 bases; junction bases not matched to a gene: 7. Per germline, CDR1 SNHLY and CDR2 FYNNEI. CDR3 length equals 13 residues. In DNA form, the CDR3 reads TGTGCCAGCAGTCTAGGACAGGCAATCGAGCAGTACTTC. Protein product: CASSLGQAIEQYF. The variable domain in full, with the rest retrieved from reference TRBV2 and TRBJ2-7, is EPEVTQTPSHQVTQMGQEVILRCVPISNHLYFYWYRQILGQKVEFLVSFYNNEISEKSEIFDDQFSVERPDGSNFTLKIRSTKLEDSAMYFCASSLGQAIEQYFGPGTRLTVT.

The CDR3 is CASSTGTGRSYNEQFF. In DNA form, the CDR3 reads TGTGCCAGCAGCACGGGGACAGGGCGCTCCTACAATGAGCAGTTCTTC. The chain has TRBV5-4 and TRBJ2-1, with TRBD1 identical over 9 bases. V was clipped by 4 bases and J by 0 bases; unmatched bases: 5. The germline V gene encodes CDR1 SGHNT and CDR2 YYREEE (reference sequence). The CDR3 runs to 16 residues.

This clone was detected only a few times. J is TRBJ2-6 and V is TRBV5-4; TRBD1 might be the D (6 bases). Trimming pared 5 bases from V and 0 bases from J, leaving 9 bases between. This CDR3 comprises 15 residues. Germline V CDR1 and CDR2: SGHNT, YYREEE (reference sequence). The CDR3 DNA reads TGTGCCAGCAGGAGGACAGCCTCTGGGGCCAACGTCCTGACTTTC. This gives the protein CASRRTASGANVLTF.